The 8 T cell receptor beta chains given below trace back to one sample, sequenced in a study of siplizumab effects on memory and regulatory T cells. Data came from immunoSEQ multiplex PCR; TCRdb stores just in-frame clones and leaves some out. The data contain tens of thousands of clones, 75% to 95% of them seen just once; the ten biggest clones take up 25% to 35%. The source material was CD8+ T cells sorted from blood. These receptors all stem from a human donor in good health.

This chain connects TRBV7-2 to TRBJ2-3; 7 nucleotides line up with TRBD1. CDR1 and CDR2 from the germline V gene are SGHTA and FQGNSA. V lost 1 base and J lost 6; bases outside the gene matches: 1. The CDR3 spans 13 residues. CDR3 loop: CASSLDRGDTQYF. The CDR3 DNA follows: TGTGCCAGCAGCTTAGACAGGGGCGATACGCAGTATTTT.

The chain links TRBV19 to TRBJ2-7, with 10 bases that match TRBD2. There are 15 residues in the CDR3. V gave up 3 bases and J gave up 5 bases; unmatched junction bases: 7. The germline gives CDR1 LNHDA, CDR2 SQIVND (reference sequence). The CDR3 here is CASSILLAGVDEQYF. CDR3 bases: TGTGCCAGTAGTATCCTCCTAGCGGGAGTCGACGAGCAGTACTTC.

The chain combines TRBV6-5 with TRBJ1-6, with no clear D. Germline V gene lookup returns CDR1 MNHEY and CDR2 SVGAGI. CDR3 length: 12 residues. V dropped 5 bases and J dropped 9 bases, with 8 bases sitting between them. CDR3 bases: TGTGCCAGCAGTCCAGTGGGTTCACCCCTCCACTTT. It specifies CASSPVGSPLHF.

The CDR3 loop is CASSYGLNTQYF. The CDR3 DNA reads as TGTGCCAGCAGCTACGGGTTGAATACGCAGTATTTT. The gene calls are TRBV5-5 and TRBJ2-3; D unclear. The CDR3 is made up of 12 amino acids. Germline V gene sequence: CDR1 SGHKS, CDR2 YYEKEE (reference sequence). Trimming stripped 3 bases from V and 7 bases from J, with 9 bases between.

The chain has TRBV7-9 and TRBJ2-3, with 7 bases aligning to TRBD1. The CDR3 has 16 residues. Germline-derived CDR1 and CDR2 are SEHNR and FQNEAQ (reference sequence). Germline trimming cut 3 bases from V and 4 bases from J; bases unmatched to any gene: 10. CDR3 in DNA: TGTGCCAGCAGCTTGCCGGGACAGAGAGGGGCAGATACGCAGTATTTT. This encodes CASSLPGQRGADTQYF. Drawing the rest from reference TRBV7-9 and TRBJ2-3, the complete variable domain is DTGVSQNPRHKITKRGQNVTFRCDPISEHNRLYWYRQTLGQGPEFLTYFQNEAQLEKSRLLSDRFSAERPKGSFSTLEIQRTEQGDSAMYLCASSLPGQRGADTQYFGPGTRLTVL.

This clone was observed once. The chain carries TRBV5-4 and TRBJ1-1, with 9 bases matching TRBD1. The germline V gene encodes CDR1 SGHNT and CDR2 YYREEE (reference sequence). After removal of 5 bases from V and 1 base from J, the junction contained 9 bases not matched to a gene. CDR3 length: 16 amino acids. The CDR3 is CASSPETGGTNTEAFF. The CDR3, as DNA: TGTGCCAGCAGTCCTGAGACAGGGGGTACGAACACTGAAGCTTTCTTT.

The genes are TRBV6-1 and TRBJ2-7, with D unresolved. Germline loops: CDR1 MNHNS, CDR2 SASEGT. V lost 2 bases and J 0 bases, leaving 5 bases between the germline ends. This CDR3 comprises 13 residues. The CDR3 loop reads CASSEWSSYEQYF. The CDR3, as DNA: TGTGCCAGCAGTGAATGGAGCTCCTACGAGCAGTACTTC.

The chain joins TRBV11-2 to TRBJ2-3; weak D call: TRBD2 (6 bases). The V end lost 1 base, the J end lost 4 bases, and 15 bases lay between the germline ends. The CDR3 runs to 16 residues. CDR1 SGHAT and CDR2 FQNNGV come from the germline V gene. CDR3: CASSLARLDVSDTQYF. CDR3 bases: TGTGCCAGCAGCTTAGCTCGACTAGATGTGTCAGATACGCAGTATTTT.